This is a list of T cell receptor beta chains from one sample in a study of vaccination and CD4 T cells after COVID-19. Each CDR3 protein is one row after TCRdb ran MiXCR on the PCR reads. The sample contains approximately 9,300 distinct CDR3 sequences, approximately 71% of which appear only once. These TCRs are of unknown antigen specificity. The sample was CD4+ T cells from blood, cultured in vitro. The receptor source for this set is a human donor who had recovered from COVID-19. Each CDR3 is given with its conserved first and last residue. D genes are given only for firm matches. Clone size is stated in some rows and not others, as once, few, many or a class when expanded.

CDR3 DNA	CDR3 protein	clone size	V gene	J gene	D gene
TGTGCCAGCAGTTTAAGGGGGGGGCGGGGGCGTGAGCAGTTCTTC	CASSLRGGRGREQFF	NA	TRBV12-3/TRBV12-4	TRBJ2-1	NA
TGTGCCAGCCAGAAAGACAGGCGGCGGAGCGGCTACACCTTC	CASQKDRRRSGYTF	NA	TRBV21-1	TRBJ1-2	NA
TGCAGTGCTAGAGGAGGCTTTAGCGGGGGGGCCGAAGATACGCAGTATTTT	CSARGGFSGGAEDTQYF	NA	TRBV20-1	TRBJ2-3	TRBD2
TGTGCCAGCAGTGTCTCCGGGACAGGGGGCGCCTACACCTTC	CASSVSGTGGAYTF	few	TRBV6-4	TRBJ1-2	TRBD1
TGTGCCAGCAGCTTCAGCACCGGGGAGCTGTTTTTT	CASSFSTGELFF	NA	TRBV7-3	TRBJ2-2	NA
TGTGCCACCAGCAGAAAAGGACGGGATAGCAATCAGCCCCAGCATTTT	CATSRKGRDSNQPQHF	NA	TRBV24-1	TRBJ1-5	NA
TGTGCCAGCAGCCAAGATTTGGGACAGCGCTCTGGAAACACCATATATTTT	CASSQDLGQRSGNTIYF	NA	TRBV7-2	TRBJ1-3	TRBD1
TGTGCCAGCAGCGTGGGACAGAACTACCTCGACTATGGCTACACCTTC	CASSVGQNYLDYGYTF	NA	TRBV9	TRBJ1-2	TRBD1
TGTGCCAGCAGCTTACCTAGCGGGAGCCAAGAGACCCAGTACTTC	CASSLPSGSQETQYF	NA	TRBV7-9	TRBJ2-5	TRBD2
TGTGCCATCAGTGGCCAGGGTGGGTGGGAGCAGTACTTC	CAISGQGGWEQYF	few	TRBV10-3	TRBJ2-7	NA
TGTGCCAGCAACCCACATGAAGCTTTCTTT	CASNPHEAFF	once	TRBV7-9	TRBJ1-1	NA
TGCAGCGTTGTCAGGGGACAGGGGTCCTACGAGCAGTACTTC	CSVVRGQGSYEQYF	NA	TRBV29-1	TRBJ2-7	TRBD1
TGTGCCAGCAGTGGTTCAGGGGTCGGTACTGAAGCTTTCTTT	CASSGSGVGTEAFF	NA	TRBV2	TRBJ1-1	NA